Below, 4 T cell receptor beta chains from the same sample are listed, as sequenced in a study of CXCR3-negative and CXCR3-positive naive CD8 T cells. The TRB libraries of cDNA were built by UMI-labeled 5' RACE. For each CDR3 protein, TCRdb gives one entry from its re-call of the 5' RACE reads, without DNA. Its listing shows around 8,000 distinct CDR3 sequences. Sequencing was performed on naive CXCR3- CD8+ T cells from blood. Subset here: CD45RO-CCR7+CD27+CD95- naive CD8+ T cells lacking CXCR3 (TNR3-). The receptors here all came from a human donor in good health. Some clones in this sample may be carry-over from other donors' samples.

The CDR3 protein is CASSPGTDYNEQFF. This chain links TRBV5-1 with TRBJ2-1; TCRdb returns TRBD1, unconfirmable since there is no DNA. CDR3 length equals 14 residues. The germline V gene encodes CDR1 SGHRS and CDR2 YFSETQ.

Measured by frequency, this clonotype is medium-sized. The chain couples TRBV15 to TRBJ2-1. Germline-derived CDR1 and CDR2 are LNHNV and YYDKDF (reference sequence). The CDR3 length is 15 residues. The CDR3 here is CATSRDAMKYNEQFF. The complete variable domain, with remaining parts taken from reference TRBV15 and TRBJ2-1, reads DAMVIQNPRYQVTQFGKPVTLSCSQTLNHNVMYWYQQKSSQAPKLLFHYYDKDFNNEADTPDNFQSRRPNTSFCFLDIRSPGLGDTAMYLCATSRDAMKYNEQFFGPGTRLTVL.

The chain joins TRBV2 to TRBJ2-1. The CDR3 is made up of 12 amino acids. The V gene's germline CDR1 is SNHLY and CDR2 FYNNEI. CDR3 protein: CASSEGYNEQFF.

The chain uses TRBV6-6 and TRBJ2-7. Germline lookup yields CDR1 MNHNY and CDR2 SVGAGI (reference sequence). The CDR3 runs 14 residues. This CDR3 reads CASSYSNPTYEQYF.